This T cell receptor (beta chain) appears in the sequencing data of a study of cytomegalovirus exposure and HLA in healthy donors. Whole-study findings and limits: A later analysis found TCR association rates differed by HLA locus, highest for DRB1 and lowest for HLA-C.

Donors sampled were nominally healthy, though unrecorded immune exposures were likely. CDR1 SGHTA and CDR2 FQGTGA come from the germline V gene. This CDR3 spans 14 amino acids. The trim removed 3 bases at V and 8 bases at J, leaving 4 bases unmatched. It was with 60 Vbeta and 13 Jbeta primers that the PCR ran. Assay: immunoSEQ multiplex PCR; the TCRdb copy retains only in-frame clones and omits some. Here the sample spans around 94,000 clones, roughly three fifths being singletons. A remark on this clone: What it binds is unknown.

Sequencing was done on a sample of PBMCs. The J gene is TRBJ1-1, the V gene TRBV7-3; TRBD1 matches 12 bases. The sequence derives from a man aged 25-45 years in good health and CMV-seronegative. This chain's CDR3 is CASSLGQGASEAFF. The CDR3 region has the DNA TGTGCCAGCAGCTTGGGACAGGGGGCCTCGGAAGCTTTCTTT.